This TCR beta chain was recovered during a study of cytomegalovirus exposure and HLA in healthy donors. PCR amplification relied on 60 Vbeta primers (plus 13 Jbeta primers). Sequencing was performed with immunoSEQ multiplex PCR; in TCRdb, only in-frame clones are kept and a portion is missing. Of roughly 140,000 clones in the sample, around 72% are singletons; the top ten hold approximately 2.1%. Sequencing was done on a sample of PBMCs. The TCR comes from a man between 35 and 55 years old in good health and CMV-seronegative.

CDR3 sequence (DNA): TGTGCCAGCAGCTTAGGCACAGCTAACTATGGCTACACCTTC. Protein product: CASSLGTANYGYTF. The V call is TRBV11-1, the J call TRBJ1-2; D not certain. The CDR3 consists of 14 residues. V was pared by 1 base and J by 0 bases, with 6 bases between. Germline values: CDR1 SGHAT, CDR2 FQDESV (reference sequence).